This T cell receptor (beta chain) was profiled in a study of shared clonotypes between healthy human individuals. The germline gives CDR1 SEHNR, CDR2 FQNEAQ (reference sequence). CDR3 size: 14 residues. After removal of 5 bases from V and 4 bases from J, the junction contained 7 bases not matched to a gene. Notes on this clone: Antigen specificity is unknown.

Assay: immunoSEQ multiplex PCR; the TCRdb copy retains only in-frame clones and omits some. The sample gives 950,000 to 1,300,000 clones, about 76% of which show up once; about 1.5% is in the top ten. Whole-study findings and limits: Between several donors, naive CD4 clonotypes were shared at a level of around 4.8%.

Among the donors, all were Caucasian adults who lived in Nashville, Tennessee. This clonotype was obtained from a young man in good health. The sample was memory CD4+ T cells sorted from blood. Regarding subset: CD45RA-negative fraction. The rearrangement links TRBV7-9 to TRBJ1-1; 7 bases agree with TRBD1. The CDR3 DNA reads TGTGCCAGCAGCGCCCGACAGGGAAGCACTGAAGCTTTCTTT. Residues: CASSARQGSTEAFF.